This entry lists 9 T cell receptor beta chains sequenced from one sample in a study of cytomegalovirus exposure and HLA in healthy donors. Primers for the PCR totalled 60 Vbeta and 13 Jbeta. Sequencing was performed with immunoSEQ multiplex PCR; in TCRdb, only in-frame clones are kept and a portion is missing. Seen here are about 98,000 clones, about two thirds observed once, and the top ten hold 1.2%. Sequences were obtained from PBMCs. The receptors shown here come from a female donor in good health and CMV-seronegative.

The rearrangement links TRBV27 to TRBJ2-5, with 9 nucleotides matching TRBD2. The length of the CDR3 is 15 residues. The V segment lost 3 bases and the J segment 2 bases; nucleotides outside the gene matches: 4. Germline V CDR1 and CDR2: MNHEY, SMNVEV (reference sequence). In nucleotides, the CDR3 is TGTGCCAGCAGTTTCAGCGGGGGGCGACAAGAGACCCAGTACTTC. It yields the protein CASSFSGGRQETQYF.

The chain combines TRBV6-6 with TRBJ2-3, with D tentatively TRBD2 (5 bases). Germline-derived CDR1 and CDR2 are MNHNY and SVGAGI (reference sequence). The CDR3 is 15 amino acids. V dropped 2 bases and J dropped 5 bases, with 14 bases sitting between them. The CDR3 sequence: CASSYVTSLGDTQYF. The CDR3 DNA sequence: TGTGCCAGCAGTTACGTTACTAGTCTAGGAGATACGCAGTATTTT.

The chain has TRBV11-2 and TRBJ1-1, with D unresolved. CDR3 length: 13 amino acids. The V end was cut by 5 bases, the J end by 9 bases, with 16 bases between. Looked up from germline, CDR1 is SGHAT and CDR2 is FQNNGV. CDR3 coding DNA: TGTGCCAGCAGCCCGGAGGTCCCGAGCCAAGCTTTCTTT. Protein: CASSPEVPSQAFF.

This chain joins TRBV4-1 and TRBJ2-7; 8 bases line up with TRBD1. The length of the CDR3 is 15 residues. Germline V CDR1 and CDR2: MGHRA, YSYEKL. J gave up 7 bases and V 0 bases, and 8 bases lay outside the gene matches. CDR3 DNA: TGCGCCAGCAGCCAAGAGGGCAGGGGGCCTGAGGAGCAGTACTTC. It specifies CASSQEGRGPEEQYF.

This clone has only one observation. The V call is TRBV27, the J call TRBJ2-7, with TRBD2 as a possible D gene (6 bases). The V and J ends lost 5 bases and 7 bases respectively, with 15 bases between them. This CDR3 has 13 amino acids. Germline V CDR1 and CDR2: MNHEY, SMNVEV (reference sequence). DNA for the CDR3: TGTGCCAGCAGTATAGTCTTAGGAGGGGAGCAGTACTTC. Amino acids: CASSIVLGGEQYF.

This sequence joins TRBV7-3 and TRBJ2-2; D is perhaps TRBD2 (6 bases). Trimming stripped 5 bases from V and 1 base from J, with 11 bases between. Germline CDR1 SGHTA, CDR2 FQGTGA. The CDR3 loop spans 15 amino acids. The CDR3 DNA reads TGTGCCAGCAGCCCTTCAGCGGGGAACACCGGGGAGCTGTTTTTT. It is translated as CASSPSAGNTGELFF.

This rearrangement joins TRBV12-5 to TRBJ1-5, with TRBD1 as a possible D gene (5 bases). The CDR3 totals 14 residues. Trimming took 7 bases from V and 5 from J, leaving 15 bases between them. Germline assignment: CDR1 LGHNT and CDR2 FRNRAP. The CDR3 protein is CASAPGGVYQPQHF. DNA of the CDR3: TGTGCTAGTGCCCCCGGGGGGGTATATCAGCCCCAGCATTTT.

This clone showed up just once. This chain links TRBV10-2 with TRBJ1-2; 7 bases are a match to TRBD1. This CDR3 comprises 13 residues. With V trimmed by 7 bases and J by 6 bases, 8 bases remained unmatched. Looked up from germline, CDR1 is WSHSY and CDR2 is SAAADI. The CDR3 DNA follows: TGCGCCAGCACCATGACAGGGTCCCATGGCTACACCTTC. Translation: CASTMTGSHGYTF.

V is TRBV9 and J is TRBJ1-4, with no clear D. The V gene's germline CDR1 is SGDLS and CDR2 YYNGEE. The CDR3 extends over 14 amino acids. V was pared by 6 bases and J by 3 bases, with 12 bases between. The CDR3 loop reads CASTPGVANEKLFF. The CDR3, as DNA: TGTGCCAGCACCCCCGGGGTGGCTAATGAAAAACTGTTTTTT.